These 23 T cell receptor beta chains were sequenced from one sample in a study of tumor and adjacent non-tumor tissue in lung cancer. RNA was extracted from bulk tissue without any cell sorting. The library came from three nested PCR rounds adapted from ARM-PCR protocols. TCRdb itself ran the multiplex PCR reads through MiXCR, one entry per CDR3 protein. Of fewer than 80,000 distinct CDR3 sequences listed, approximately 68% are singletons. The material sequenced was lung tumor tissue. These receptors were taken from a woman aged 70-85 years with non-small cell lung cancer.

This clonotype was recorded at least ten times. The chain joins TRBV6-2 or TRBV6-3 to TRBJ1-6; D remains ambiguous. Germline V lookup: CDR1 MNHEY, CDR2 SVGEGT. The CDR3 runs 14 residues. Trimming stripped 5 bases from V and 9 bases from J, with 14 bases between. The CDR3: CASSTGIRSSPLHF. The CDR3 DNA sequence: TGTGCCAGCAGTACGGGGATTCGTAGTTCACCCCTCCACTTT.

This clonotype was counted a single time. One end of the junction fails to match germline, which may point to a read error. In DNA, the CDR3 is TGTGCCAGCACCACTAGCGGTCCCCCCTACAATGAGCAATTCTTC. This sequence encodes CASTTSGPPYNEQFF. This chain uses TRBV7-8 with TRBJ2-1; 8 bases agree with TRBD2. CDR3 length: 15 residues. CDR1 is SGHVS, CDR2 FQNEAQ, per germline. Complete variable domain (other parts from reference TRBV7-8 and TRBJ2-1): GAGVSQSPRYKVAKRGQDVALRCDPISGHVSLFWYQQALGQGPEFLTYFQNEAQLDKSGLPSDRFFAERPEGSVSTLKIQRTQQEDSAVYLCASTTSGPPYNEQFFGPGTRLTVL.

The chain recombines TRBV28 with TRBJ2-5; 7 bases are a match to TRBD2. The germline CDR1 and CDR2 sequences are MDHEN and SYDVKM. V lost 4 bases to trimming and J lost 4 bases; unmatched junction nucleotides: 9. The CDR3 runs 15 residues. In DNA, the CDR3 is TGTGCCAGCAGTTCGGGAGGCGGGGAGGCAGAGACCCAGTACTTC. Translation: CASSSGGGEAETQYF.

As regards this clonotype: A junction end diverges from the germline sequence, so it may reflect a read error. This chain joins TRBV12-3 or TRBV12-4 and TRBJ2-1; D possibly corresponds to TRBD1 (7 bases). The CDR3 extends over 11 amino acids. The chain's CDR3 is CAGSSRGAAFF. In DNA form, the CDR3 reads TGTGCCGGCAGCTCCAGGGGGGCTGCGTTCTTC.

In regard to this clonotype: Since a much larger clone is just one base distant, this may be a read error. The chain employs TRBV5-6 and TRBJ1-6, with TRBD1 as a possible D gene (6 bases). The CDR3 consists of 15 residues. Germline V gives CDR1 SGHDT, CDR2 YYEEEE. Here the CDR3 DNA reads TGTGCCAGCAGCCTGGGGGCGCAAGGAAATTCACCCATCCACTTT. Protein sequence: CASSLGAQGNSPIHF.

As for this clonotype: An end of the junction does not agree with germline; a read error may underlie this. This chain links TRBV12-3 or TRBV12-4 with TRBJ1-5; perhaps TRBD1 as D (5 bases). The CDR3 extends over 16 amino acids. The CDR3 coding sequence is TGTACCAGCAGTGCAAAGACAGTGGGCGTTAATCAGCTCCAGCATTTT. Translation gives CTSSAKTVGVNQLQHF.

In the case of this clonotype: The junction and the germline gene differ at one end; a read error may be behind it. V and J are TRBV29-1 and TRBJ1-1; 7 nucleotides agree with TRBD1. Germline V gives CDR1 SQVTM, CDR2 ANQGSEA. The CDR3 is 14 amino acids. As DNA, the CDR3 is TGCAGCGTTGGACAGGGTCTCCTGAACACTGAAGCTCTCTTT. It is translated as CSVGQGLLNTEALF.

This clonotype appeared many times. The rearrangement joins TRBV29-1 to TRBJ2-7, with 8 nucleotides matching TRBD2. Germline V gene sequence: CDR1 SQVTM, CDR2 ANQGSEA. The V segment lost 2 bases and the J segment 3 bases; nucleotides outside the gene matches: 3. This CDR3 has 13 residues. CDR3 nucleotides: TGCAGCGTTGAAACACTAGCGGACTACGAGCAGTACTTC. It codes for CSVETLADYEQYF.

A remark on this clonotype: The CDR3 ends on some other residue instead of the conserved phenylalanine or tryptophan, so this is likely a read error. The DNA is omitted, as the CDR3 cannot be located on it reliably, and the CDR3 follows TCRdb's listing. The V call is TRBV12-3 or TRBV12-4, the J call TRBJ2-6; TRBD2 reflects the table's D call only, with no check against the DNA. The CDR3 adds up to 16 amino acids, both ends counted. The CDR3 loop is CASRNRDLSGANVPTI.

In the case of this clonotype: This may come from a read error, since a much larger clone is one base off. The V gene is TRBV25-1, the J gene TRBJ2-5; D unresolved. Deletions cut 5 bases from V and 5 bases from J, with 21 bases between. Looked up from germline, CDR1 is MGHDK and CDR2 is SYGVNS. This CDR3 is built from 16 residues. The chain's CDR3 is CASSSTDGVVGETQYF. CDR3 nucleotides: TGTGCCAGCAGTTCCACTGACGGTGTAGTCGGGGAGACCCAGTACTTC. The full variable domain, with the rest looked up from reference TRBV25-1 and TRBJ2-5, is EADIYQTPRYLVIGTGKKITLECSQTMGHDKMYWYQQDPGMELHLIHYSYGVNSTEKGDLSSESTVSRIRTEHFPLTLESARPSHTSQYLCASSSTDGVVGETQYFGPGTRLLVL.

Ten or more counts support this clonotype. This chain's CDR3 is CSARPYKRESRQETQYF. CDR3 coding DNA: TGCAGTGCTAGGCCCTATAAGCGGGAGTCACGGCAAGAGACCCAGTACTTC. The V and J genes are TRBV20-1 and TRBJ2-5; TRBD2 aligns across 8 bases. CDR1 is DFQATT, CDR2 SNEGSKA, per germline (reference sequence). With V trimmed by 3 bases and J by 2 bases, 14 bases remained unmatched. The CDR3 length is 17 residues.

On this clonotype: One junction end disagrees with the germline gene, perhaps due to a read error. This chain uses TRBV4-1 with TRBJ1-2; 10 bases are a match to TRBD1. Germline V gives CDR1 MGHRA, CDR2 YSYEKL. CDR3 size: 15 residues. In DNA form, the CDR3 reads TGCGCCAGCAGCCAAGCCGGGACAGGGGTCTATTGCTACACCTTC. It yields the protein CASSQAGTGVYCYTF.

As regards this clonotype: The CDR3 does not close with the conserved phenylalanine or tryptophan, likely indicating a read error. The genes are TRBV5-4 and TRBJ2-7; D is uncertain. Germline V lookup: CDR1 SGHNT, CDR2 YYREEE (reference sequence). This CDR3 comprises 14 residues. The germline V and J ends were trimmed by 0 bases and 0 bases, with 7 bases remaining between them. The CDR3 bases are TGTGCCAGCAGCTTGGACTGGGACTCCTACGAGCAGTACTTG. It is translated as CASSLDWDSYEQYL.

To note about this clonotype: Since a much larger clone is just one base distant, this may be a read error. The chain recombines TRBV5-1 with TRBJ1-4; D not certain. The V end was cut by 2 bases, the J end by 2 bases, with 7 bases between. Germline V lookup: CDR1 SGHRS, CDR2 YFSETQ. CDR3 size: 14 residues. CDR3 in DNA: TGCGCCAGCAGCTTTGGTGACACTAATGAAAAACTGTTTTTT. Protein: CASSFGDTNEKLFF.

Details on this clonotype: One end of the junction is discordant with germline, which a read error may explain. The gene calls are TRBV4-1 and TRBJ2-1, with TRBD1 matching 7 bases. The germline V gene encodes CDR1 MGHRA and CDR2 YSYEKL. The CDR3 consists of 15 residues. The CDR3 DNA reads TGCACCAGCGGCCAAGCTGGGACAGAATACAATGAGCACTTCTTC. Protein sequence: CTSGQAGTEYNEHFF.

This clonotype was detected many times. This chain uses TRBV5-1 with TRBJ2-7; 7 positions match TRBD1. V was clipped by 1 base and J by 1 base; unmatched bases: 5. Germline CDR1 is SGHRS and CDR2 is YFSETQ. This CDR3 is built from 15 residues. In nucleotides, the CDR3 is TGCGCCAGCAGCTTGATCGGGACAGAGTCCTACGAGCAGTACTTC. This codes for CASSLIGTESYEQYF.

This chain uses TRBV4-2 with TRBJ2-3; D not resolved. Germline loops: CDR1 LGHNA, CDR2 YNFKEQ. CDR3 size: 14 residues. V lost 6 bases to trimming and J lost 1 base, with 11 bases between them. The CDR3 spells CASSFTPGTDTQYF. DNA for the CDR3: TGTGCCAGCAGTTTTACTCCGGGCACAGATACGCAGTATTTT.

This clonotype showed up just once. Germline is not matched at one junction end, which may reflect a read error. As DNA, the CDR3 is TGTGCCAACAGCATCTCAAAACTCACAGGGTTGGGGAACACTGAAGCCTTCTTT. This encodes CANSISKLTGLGNTEAFF. The chain has TRBV6-1 and TRBJ1-1, with D perhaps TRBD1 (6 bases). The germline V gene has CDR1 MNHNS and CDR2 SASEGT. CDR3 length: 18 residues.

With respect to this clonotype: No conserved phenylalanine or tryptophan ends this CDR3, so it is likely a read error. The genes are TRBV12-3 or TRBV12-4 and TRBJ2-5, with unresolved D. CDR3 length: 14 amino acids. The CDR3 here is CASSIPGSQESQYL. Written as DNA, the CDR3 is TGTGCCAGCAGTATTCCTGGCAGCCAAGAGAGCCAGTACCTC.

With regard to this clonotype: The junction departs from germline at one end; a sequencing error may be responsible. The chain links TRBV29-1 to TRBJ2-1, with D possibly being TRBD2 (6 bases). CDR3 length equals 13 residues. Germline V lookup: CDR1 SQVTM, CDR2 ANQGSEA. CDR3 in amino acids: CSVGRESINERFF. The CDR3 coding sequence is TGCAGCGTTGGACGGGAGTCGATCAATGAGCGGTTCTTC.

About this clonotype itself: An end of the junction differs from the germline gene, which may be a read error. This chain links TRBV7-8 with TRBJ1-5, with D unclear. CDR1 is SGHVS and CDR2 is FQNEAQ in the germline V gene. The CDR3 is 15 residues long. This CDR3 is CASNPGSSFNQPQHF. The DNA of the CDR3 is TGTGCCAGCAACCCCGGTAGTTCGTTTAATCAGCCCCAGCACTTT.

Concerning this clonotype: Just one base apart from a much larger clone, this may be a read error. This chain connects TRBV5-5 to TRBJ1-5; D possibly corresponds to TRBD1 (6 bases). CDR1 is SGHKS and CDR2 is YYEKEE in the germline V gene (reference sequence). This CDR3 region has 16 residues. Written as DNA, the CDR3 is TGTACCAGCAGCTGGACCGGGACACGGAGCAATCAGCCCCAGCATTTT. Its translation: CTSSWTGTRSNQPQHF. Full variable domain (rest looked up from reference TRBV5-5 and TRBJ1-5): DAGVTQSPTHLIKTRGQQVTLRCSPISGHKSVSWYQQVLGQGPQFIFQYYEKEERGRGNFPDRFSARQFPNYSSELNVNALLLGDSALYLCTSSWTGTRSNQPQHFGDGTRLSIL.

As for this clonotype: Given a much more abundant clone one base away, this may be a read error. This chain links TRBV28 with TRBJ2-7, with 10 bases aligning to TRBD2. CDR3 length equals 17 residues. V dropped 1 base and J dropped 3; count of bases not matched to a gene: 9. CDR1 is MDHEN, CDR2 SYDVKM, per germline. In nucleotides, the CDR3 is TGTGCCAGCAGTTTATACGAGGGGACTAGCGTCCGCTACGAGCAGTACTTC. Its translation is CASSLYEGTSVRYEQYF.